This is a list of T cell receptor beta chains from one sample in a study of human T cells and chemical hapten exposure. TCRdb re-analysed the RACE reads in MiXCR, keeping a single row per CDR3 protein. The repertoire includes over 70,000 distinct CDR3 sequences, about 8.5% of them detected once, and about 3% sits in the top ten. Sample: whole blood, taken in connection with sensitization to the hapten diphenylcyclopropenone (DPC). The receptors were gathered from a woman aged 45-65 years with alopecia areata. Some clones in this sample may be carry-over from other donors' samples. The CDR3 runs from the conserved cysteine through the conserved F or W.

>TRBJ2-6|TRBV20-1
CSARQVTGANVLTF
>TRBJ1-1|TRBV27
CASRGTGWTEAFF
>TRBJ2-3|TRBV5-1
CASSLGTLYSPQYF
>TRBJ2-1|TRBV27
CASSPLGSGNEQFF
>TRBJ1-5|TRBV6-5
CASSSRENQPQHF
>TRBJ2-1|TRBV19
CASSPPQLREQFF
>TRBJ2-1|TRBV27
CASSLTQGGVNEQFF
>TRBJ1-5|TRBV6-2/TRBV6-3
CASSSRGLSNQPQHF
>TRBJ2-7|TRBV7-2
CASSLKGAHEQYF
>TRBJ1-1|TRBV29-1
CSVKDWATEAFF
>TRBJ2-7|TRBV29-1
CSVDTTGGGEQYF
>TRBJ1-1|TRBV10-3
CAIRADRLDTEAFF
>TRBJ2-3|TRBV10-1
CASSESGGTDTQYF
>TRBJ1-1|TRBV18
CASSPSGAGTEAFF
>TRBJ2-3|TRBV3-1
CASSPFSVSSAPDTQYF
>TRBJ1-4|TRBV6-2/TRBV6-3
CASSYLPTNEKLFF
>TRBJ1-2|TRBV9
CASSGVIQYGYTF
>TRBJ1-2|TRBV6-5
CATSGRDYGYTF